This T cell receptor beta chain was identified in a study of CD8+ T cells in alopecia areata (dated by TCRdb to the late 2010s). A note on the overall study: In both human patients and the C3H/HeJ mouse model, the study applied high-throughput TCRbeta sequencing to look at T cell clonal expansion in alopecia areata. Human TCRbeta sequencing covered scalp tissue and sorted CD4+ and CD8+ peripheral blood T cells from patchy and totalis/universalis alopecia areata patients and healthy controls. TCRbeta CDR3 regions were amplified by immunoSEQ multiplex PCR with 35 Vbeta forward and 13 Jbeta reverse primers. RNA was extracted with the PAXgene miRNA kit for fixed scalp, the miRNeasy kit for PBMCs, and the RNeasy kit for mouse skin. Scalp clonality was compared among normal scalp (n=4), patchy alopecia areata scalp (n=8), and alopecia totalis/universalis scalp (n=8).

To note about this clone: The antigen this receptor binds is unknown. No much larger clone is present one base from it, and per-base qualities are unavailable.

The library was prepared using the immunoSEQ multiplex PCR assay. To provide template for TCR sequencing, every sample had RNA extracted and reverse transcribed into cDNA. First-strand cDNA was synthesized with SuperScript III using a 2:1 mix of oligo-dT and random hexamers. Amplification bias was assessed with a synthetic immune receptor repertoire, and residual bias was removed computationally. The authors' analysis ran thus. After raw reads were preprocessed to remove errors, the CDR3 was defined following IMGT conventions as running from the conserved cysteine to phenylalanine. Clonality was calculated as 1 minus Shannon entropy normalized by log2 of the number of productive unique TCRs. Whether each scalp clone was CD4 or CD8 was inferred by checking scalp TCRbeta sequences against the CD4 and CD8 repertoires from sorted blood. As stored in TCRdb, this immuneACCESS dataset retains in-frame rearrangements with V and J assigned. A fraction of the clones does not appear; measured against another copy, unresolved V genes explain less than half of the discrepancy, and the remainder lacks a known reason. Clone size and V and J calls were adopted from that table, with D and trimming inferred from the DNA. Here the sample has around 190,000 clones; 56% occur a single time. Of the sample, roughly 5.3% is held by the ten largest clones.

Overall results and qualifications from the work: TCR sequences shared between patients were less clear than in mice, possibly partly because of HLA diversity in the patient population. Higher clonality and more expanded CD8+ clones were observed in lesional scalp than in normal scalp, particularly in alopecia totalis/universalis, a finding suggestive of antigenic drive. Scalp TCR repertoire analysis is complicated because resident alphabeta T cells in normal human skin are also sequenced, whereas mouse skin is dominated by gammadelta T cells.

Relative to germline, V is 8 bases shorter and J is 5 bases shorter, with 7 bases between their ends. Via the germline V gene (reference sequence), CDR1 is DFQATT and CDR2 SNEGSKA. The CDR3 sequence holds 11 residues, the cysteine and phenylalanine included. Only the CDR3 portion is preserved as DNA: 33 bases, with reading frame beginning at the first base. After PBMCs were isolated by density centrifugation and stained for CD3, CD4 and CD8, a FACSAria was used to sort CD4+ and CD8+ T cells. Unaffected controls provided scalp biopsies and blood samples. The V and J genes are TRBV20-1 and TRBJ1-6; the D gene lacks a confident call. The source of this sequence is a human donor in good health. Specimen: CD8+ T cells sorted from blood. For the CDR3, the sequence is CSSPDNSPLHF. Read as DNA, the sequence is TGCAGTTCCCCGGATAATTCACCCCTCCACTTT.